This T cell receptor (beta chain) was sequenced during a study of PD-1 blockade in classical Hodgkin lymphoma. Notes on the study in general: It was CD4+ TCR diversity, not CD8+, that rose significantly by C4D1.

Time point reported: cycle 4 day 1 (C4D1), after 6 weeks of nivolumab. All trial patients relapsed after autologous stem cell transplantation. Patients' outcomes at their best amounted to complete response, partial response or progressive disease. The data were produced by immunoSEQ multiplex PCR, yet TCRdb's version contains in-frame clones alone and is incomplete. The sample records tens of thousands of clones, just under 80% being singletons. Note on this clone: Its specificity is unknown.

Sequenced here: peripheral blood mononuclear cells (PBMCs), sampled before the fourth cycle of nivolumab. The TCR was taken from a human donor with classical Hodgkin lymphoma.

Here the CDR3 DNA reads TGTGCCAGCAGCTTAGTCTCGGGACAGGGAGGGGAGACCCAGTACTTC. Translation gives CASSLVSGQGGETQYF. The chain is built from TRBV7-9 and TRBJ2-5; 9 bases match TRBD1. V lost 1 base to trimming and J lost 5 bases; unmatched junction nucleotides: 8. Germline values: CDR1 SEHNR, CDR2 FQNEAQ (reference sequence). The CDR3 has 16 amino acids.